Here is one T cell receptor beta chain with its context. This sample was included in a study of CD8 T cells in Susac syndrome. It was with random hexamers that 0.5 to 1 ug RNA was reverse transcribed. From the immunoSEQ multiplex PCR reads, TCRdb called clonotypes with MiXCR, one entry per CDR3 protein. The table has roughly 200,000 distinct CDR3 sequences, around 94% seen once; the top ten hold approximately 0.099%. From blood CD8+ and CD4+ T cells, TCR beta sequences were generated. Sequencing was performed on CD4+ T cells from PBMCs. The source of this sequence is a human donor with Susac syndrome.

The chain's CDR3 is CSAEGGLAGAWETQYF. The CDR3 bases are TGCAGTGCCGAGGGGGGACTAGCGGGAGCGTGGGAGACCCAGTACTTC. This sequence joins TRBV20-1 and TRBJ2-5; 14 bases fit TRBD2. Per the germline V gene, CDR1 is DFQATT and CDR2 is SNEGSKA (reference sequence). The CDR3 spans 16 residues. The ends lost 6 bases at V and 5 bases at J; junction bases unmatched: 11.